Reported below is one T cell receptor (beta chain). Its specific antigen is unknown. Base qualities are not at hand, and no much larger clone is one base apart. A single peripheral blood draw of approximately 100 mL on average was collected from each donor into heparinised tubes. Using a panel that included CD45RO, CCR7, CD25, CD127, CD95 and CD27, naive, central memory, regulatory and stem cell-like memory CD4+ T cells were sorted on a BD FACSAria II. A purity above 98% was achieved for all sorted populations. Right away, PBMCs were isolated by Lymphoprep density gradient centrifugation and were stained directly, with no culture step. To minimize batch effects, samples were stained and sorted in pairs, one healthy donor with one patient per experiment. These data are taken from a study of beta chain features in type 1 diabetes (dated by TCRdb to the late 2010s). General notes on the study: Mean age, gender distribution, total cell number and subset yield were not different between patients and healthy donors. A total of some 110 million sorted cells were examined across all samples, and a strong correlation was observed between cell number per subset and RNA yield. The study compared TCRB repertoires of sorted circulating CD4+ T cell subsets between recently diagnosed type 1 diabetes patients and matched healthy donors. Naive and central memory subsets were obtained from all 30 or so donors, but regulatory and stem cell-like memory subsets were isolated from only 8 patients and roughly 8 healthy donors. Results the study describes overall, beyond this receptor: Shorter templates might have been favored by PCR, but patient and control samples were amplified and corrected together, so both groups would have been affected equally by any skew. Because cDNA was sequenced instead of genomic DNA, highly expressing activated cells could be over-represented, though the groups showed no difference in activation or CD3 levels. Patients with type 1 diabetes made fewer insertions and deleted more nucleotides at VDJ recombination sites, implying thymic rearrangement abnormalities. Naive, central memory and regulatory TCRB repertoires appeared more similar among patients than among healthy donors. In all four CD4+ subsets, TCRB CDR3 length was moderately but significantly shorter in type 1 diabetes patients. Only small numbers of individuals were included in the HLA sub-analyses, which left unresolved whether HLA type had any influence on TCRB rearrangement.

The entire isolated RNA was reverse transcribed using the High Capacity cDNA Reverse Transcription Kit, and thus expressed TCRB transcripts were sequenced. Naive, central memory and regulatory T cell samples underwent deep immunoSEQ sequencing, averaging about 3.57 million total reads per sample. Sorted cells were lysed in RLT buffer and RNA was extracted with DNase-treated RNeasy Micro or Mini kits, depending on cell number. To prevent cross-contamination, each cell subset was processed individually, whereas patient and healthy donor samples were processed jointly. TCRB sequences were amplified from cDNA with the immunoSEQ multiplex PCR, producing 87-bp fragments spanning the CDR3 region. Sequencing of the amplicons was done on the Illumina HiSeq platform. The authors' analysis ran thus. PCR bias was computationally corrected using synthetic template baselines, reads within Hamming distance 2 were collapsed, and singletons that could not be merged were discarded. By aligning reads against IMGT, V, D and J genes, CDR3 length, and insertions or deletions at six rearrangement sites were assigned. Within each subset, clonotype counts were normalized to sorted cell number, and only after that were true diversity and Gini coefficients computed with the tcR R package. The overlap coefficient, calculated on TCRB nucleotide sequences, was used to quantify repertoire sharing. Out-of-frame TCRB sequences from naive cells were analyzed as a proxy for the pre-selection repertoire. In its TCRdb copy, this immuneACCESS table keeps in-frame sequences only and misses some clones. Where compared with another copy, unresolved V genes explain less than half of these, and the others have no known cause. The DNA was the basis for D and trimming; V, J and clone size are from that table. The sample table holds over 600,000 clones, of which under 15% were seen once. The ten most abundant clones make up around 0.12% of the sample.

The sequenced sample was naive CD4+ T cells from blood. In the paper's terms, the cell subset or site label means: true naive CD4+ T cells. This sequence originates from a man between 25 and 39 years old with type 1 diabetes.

The CDR3 sequence is CASSSGQLVYEQYF. Here is the DNA: TGTGCCAGCAGCTCGGGACAGCTAGTCTACGAGCAGTACTTC. The V and J genes are TRBV28 and TRBJ2-7, with 7 junctional bases fitting TRBD1. Trimming takes 6 bases off V and 3 bases off J; junction bases not matched to a gene: 8. The CDR3, cysteine through phenylalanine, is 14 amino acids long. The read is trimmed to its CDR3 DNA, 42 bases read in frame from base 1. Reading the germline V gene gives CDR1 MDHEN and CDR2 SYDVKM.